The present T cell receptor (beta chain) was sequenced within a study of T cell repertoires in cytomegalovirus infection. Turning to the study itself: TCR beta signatures that were public indicated CMV infection and matching HLA type. Study-wide results and caveats: Across the ex vivo response, the dominant clonotypes were HLA-C-restricted CMV-specific TCR beta clonotypes. Cumulative public TCR beta family frequency identified carriers of CMV plus the relevant HLA.

As concerns this clonotype: Its antigen is still unknown.

TCRdb re-analysed the reads in MiXCR, keeping a single row per CDR3 protein. The profile shows tens of thousands of distinct CDR3 sequences, about 37% of them singletons. V was cut by 4 bases and J by 2 bases, with 7 bases left in between. CDR3 length equals 13 residues. Per the germline V gene, CDR1 is LGHNA and CDR2 is YSLEER. The sequence was obtained from a human donor in good health (CMV status not recorded). Some clones in this sample may be carry-over from other donors' samples. The specimen comprised CD8+ T cells from cultured PBMCs, sampled from culture after CMV antigen stimulation. This sequence joins TRBV4-3 and TRBJ2-3; D ambiguous. CDR3 in DNA: TGCGCCAGCAGCCCCTGGGTCACAGATACGCAGTATTTT. It encodes CASSPWVTDTQYF.